A selection of T cell receptor beta chains follows, all from one sample in a study of T cell responses to AZD1222 COVID-19 vaccine. Clones were sequenced by immunoSEQ multiplex PCR, and TCRdb holds only the in-frame ones, with some missing. Of over 60,000 clones in the sample, over 75% were seen once. The specimen was peripheral blood, collected on day 0 of AZD1222 vaccination. The receptors here all came from an adult in good health. Each CDR3 is given with its conserved first and last residue. D genes are given only for firm matches. Some rows have no size entry. The others give once, few or many, or a class for an expanded clone.

d_gene	v_gene	j_gene	abundance	CDR3nt	CDR3aa
TRBD2	TRBV6-5	TRBJ2-4	.	TGTGCCACCATCGTGACTAGCGGGCCGTCAAACATTCAGTACTTC	CATIVTSGPSNIQYF
.	TRBV14	TRBJ1-3	.	TGTGCCAGCAGCCAAGTACGGGGGCGCCGTCGAAACACCATATATTTT	CASSQVRGRRRNTIYF
.	TRBV18	TRBJ2-7	.	TGTGCCAGCTCACCTACGGGATTCGGGGAGCAGTACTTC	CASSPTGFGEQYF
TRBD1	TRBV9	TRBJ2-1	.	TGTGCCAGCAGCCCCGGGACAGGGAGGAATGAGCAGTTCTTC	CASSPGTGRNEQFF
.	TRBV12-3/TRBV12-4	TRBJ1-4	.	TGTGCCAGCAGTCCCCAGTGGGAGCAAAAACTGTTTTTT	CASSPQWEQKLFF
.	TRBV29-1	TRBJ1-2	.	TGCAGCGTTAATTCACAGAACTATGGCTACACCTTC	CSVNSQNYGYTF
.	TRBV3-1/TRBV3-2	TRBJ2-3	few	TGTGCCAGCAGCCACAGTACCGGTTTCACAGATACGCAGTATTTT	CASSHSTGFTDTQYF
.	TRBV5-6	TRBJ1-1	.	TGTGCCAGCAGCTTACGGGTGGGATCAGGGACTGAAGCTTTCTTT	CASSLRVGSGTEAFF
.	TRBV29-1	TRBJ1-4	.	TGCAGCGTTGAAGATGGTGAAAAACTGTTTTTT	CSVEDGEKLFF
.	TRBV6-5	TRBJ1-5	once	TGTGCCAGCAGTTACGATTCAGGGACGAACCAGCCCCAGCATTTT	CASSYDSGTNQPQHF
.	TRBV29-1	TRBJ1-3	.	TGCAGCGTTGTAAGGCCTCCGGGAAACACCATATATTTT	CSVVRPPGNTIYF
TRBD1	TRBV5-4	TRBJ2-2	.	TGTGCCAGCAGCTTGGACAGGGGAGCCGGGGAGCTGTTTTTT	CASSLDRGAGELFF
TRBD2	TRBV7-8	TRBJ2-7	.	TGTGCCAGCAGCCTAGGCGGGGGAGTGGATTACGAGCAGTACTTC	CASSLGGGVDYEQYF
TRBD1	TRBV6-5	TRBJ2-7	.	TGTGCCAGCGCCCTCACAGGCCAGGGGGCCTACGAGCAGTACTTC	CASALTGQGAYEQYF
TRBD2	TRBV7-8	TRBJ2-5	.	TGTGCCAGCAGTTATACCCGTTGGGCGGGGGGGCAAGAGACCCAGTACTTC	CASSYTRWAGGQETQYF
.	TRBV20-1	TRBJ1-4	.	TGCAGTGCTAGTAGGGAAACTAATGAAAAACTGTTTTTT	CSASRETNEKLFF
TRBD1	TRBV19	TRBJ1-2	.	TGTGCCAGTAGTAAGCGTCCGGGACAGGGGGAACCTAACTATGGCTACACCTTC	CASSKRPGQGEPNYGYTF
.	TRBV24-1	TRBJ2-3	.	TGTGCCACCAGTGGCACCATACACAATACGGATACGCAGTATTTT	CATSGTIHNTDTQYF
.	TRBV7-2	TRBJ1-3	.	TGTGCCAGCAGCTTAGGCCCGACGGGGGCAGGAAACACCATATATTTT	CASSLGPTGAGNTIYF
.	TRBV10-1	TRBJ2-2	.	TGCGCCAGCAGTGAGAGGATTACCGGGGAGCTGTTTTTT	CASSERITGELFF
.	TRBV11-1	TRBJ1-1	.	TGTGCCAGCAGCTTAGGGAGGGGTACCACTGAAGCTTTCTTT	CASSLGRGTTEAFF
TRBD2	TRBV6-6	TRBJ2-1	.	TGTGCCAGCAGGACTAGCGGGGGGGCCGGGATCAATGAGCAGTTCTTC	CASRTSGGAGINEQFF
.	TRBV9	TRBJ1-5	.	TGTGCCAGCAGCGTAGGAGGTTACAATCAGCCCCAGCATTTT	CASSVGGYNQPQHF
.	TRBV9	TRBJ2-2	.	TGTGCCAGCAGCGCAGGGATTCCCTCCTACGGGGAGCTGTTTTTT	CASSAGIPSYGELFF
TRBD1	TRBV20-1	TRBJ1-1	.	TGCAGTGCTAGTACGGACAGGGGGCCGGTTGAAGCTTTCTTT	CSASTDRGPVEAFF